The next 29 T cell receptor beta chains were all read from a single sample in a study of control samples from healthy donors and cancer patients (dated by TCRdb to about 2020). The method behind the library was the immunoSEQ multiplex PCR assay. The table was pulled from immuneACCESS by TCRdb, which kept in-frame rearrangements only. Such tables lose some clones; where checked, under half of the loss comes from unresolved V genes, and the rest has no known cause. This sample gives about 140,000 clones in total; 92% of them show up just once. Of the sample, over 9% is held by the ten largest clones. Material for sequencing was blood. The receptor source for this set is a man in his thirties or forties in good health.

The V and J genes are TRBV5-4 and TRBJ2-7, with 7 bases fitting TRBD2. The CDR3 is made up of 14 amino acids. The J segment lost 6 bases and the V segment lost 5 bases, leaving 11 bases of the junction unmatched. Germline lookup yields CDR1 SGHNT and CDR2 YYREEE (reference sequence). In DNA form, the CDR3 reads TGTGCCAGCAGTGCGGGGGTTGTGGGCGGCGAGCAGTACTTC. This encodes CASSAGVVGGEQYF.

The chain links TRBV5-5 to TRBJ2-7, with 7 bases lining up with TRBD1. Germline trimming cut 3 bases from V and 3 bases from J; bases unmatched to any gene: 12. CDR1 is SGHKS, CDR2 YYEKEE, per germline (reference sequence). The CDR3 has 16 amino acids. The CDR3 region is CASSSALTGTVYEQYF. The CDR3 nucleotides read TGTGCCAGCAGCTCGGCCCTGACAGGGACGGTCTACGAGCAGTACTTC. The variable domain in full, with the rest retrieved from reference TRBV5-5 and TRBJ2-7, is DAGVTQSPTHLIKTRGQQVTLRCSPISGHKSVSWYQQVLGQGPQFIFQYYEKEERGRGNFPDRFSARQFPNYSSELNVNALLLGDSALYLCASSSALTGTVYEQYFGPGTRLTVT.

Here the CDR3 DNA reads TGCGCCAGCAGCATTCCCGGGACAGGGGGTATTACTGAAGCTTTCTTT. This gives the protein CASSIPGTGGITEAFF. The chain combines TRBV5-1 with TRBJ1-1; 11 bases align to TRBD1. Per the germline V gene, CDR1 is SGHRS and CDR2 is YFSETQ. V dropped 4 bases and J dropped 5; count of bases not matched to a gene: 10. The length of the CDR3 is 16 residues.

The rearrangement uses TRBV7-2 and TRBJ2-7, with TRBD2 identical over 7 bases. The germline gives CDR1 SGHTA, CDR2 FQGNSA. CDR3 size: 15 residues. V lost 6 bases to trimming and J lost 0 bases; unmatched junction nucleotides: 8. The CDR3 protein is CASSVLAFSSYEQYF. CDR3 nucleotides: TGTGCCAGCAGTGTACTAGCGTTCAGCTCCTACGAGCAGTACTTC.

For the CDR3, the DNA is TGTGCCAGCAGCACCCCGGACAGAGACTGGGCTTTCTTT. It is translated as CASSTPDRDWAFF. The rearrangement joins TRBV5-4 to TRBJ1-1, with TRBD1 as a possible D gene (6 bases). The CDR3 is 13 amino acids. From germline, CDR1 is SGHNT and CDR2 YYREEE (reference sequence). V lost 4 bases and J 11 bases, leaving 18 bases between the germline ends.

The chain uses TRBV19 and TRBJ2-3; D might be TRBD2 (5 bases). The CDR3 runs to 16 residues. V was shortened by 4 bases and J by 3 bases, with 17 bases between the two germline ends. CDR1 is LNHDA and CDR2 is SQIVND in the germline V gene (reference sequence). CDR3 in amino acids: CASSTQAALRTDTQYF. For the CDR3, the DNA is TGTGCCAGTAGTACCCAAGCGGCCTTGAGGACAGATACGCAGTATTTT. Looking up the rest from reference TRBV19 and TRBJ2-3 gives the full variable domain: DGGITQSPKYLFRKEGQNVTLSCEQNLNHDAMYWYRQDPGQGLRLIYYSQIVNDFQKGDIAEGYSVSREKKESFPLTVTSAQKNPTAFYLCASSTQAALRTDTQYFGPGTRLTVL.

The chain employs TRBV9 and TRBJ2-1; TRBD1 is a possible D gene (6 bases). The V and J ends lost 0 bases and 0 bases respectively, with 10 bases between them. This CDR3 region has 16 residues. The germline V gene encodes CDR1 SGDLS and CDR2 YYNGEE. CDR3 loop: CASSVALGGSYNEQFF. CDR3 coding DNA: TGTGCCAGCAGCGTAGCTTTAGGGGGCTCCTACAATGAGCAGTTCTTC.

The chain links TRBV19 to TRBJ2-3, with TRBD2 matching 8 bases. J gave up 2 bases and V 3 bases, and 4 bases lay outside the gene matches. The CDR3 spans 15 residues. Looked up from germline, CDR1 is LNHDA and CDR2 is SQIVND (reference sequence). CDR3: CASSIGSGITDTQYF. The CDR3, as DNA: TGTGCCAGTAGTATCGGTAGCGGGATCACAGATACGCAGTATTTT. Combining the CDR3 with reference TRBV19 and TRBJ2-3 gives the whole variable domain DGGITQSPKYLFRKEGQNVTLSCEQNLNHDAMYWYRQDPGQGLRLIYYSQIVNDFQKGDIAEGYSVSREKKESFPLTVTSAQKNPTAFYLCASSIGSGITDTQYFGPGTRLTVL.

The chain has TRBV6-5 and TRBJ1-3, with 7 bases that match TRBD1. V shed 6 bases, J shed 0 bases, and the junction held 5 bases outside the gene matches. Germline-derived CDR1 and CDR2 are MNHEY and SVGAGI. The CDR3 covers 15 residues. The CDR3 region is CASRLGTASGNTIYF. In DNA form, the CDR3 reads TGTGCCAGCAGGCTAGGGACAGCCTCTGGAAACACCATATATTTT.

The chain's CDR3 is CASSLIGARGYTF. For the CDR3, the DNA is TGTGCCAGCAGCTTGATAGGGGCGAGAGGCTACACCTTC. J is TRBJ1-2 and V is TRBV5-8; possible D gene TRBD1, 5 bases. Germline assignment: CDR1 SGHTS and CDR2 YDEGEE. This CDR3 contains 13 residues. Trimming stripped 1 base from V and 8 bases from J, with 12 bases between.

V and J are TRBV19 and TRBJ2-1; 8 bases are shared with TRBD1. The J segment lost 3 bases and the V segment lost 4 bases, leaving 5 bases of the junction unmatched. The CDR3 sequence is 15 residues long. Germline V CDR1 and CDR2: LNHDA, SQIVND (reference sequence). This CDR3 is CASSTTGESYNEQFF. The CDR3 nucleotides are TGTGCCAGTAGTACGACAGGGGAAAGCTACAATGAGCAGTTCTTC.

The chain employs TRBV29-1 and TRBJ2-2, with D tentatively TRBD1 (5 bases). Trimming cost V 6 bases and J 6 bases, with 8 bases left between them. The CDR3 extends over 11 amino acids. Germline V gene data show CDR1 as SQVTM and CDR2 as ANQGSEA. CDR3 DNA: TGCAGCGTCCAGGGTCCCGGGGAGCTGTTTTTT. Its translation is CSVQGPGELFF.

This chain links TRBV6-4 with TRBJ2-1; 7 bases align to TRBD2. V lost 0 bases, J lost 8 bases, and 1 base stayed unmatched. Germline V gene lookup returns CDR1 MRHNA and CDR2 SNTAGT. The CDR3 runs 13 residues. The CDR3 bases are TGTGCCAGCAGTGACTCTGGACTAGATGAGCAGTTCTTC. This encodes CASSDSGLDEQFF.

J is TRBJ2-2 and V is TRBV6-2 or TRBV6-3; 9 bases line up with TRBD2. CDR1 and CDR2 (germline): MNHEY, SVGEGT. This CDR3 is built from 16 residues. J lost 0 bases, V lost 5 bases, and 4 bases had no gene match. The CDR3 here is CASSIAGASNTGELFF. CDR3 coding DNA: TGTGCCAGCAGTATAGCGGGAGCCTCGAACACCGGGGAGCTGTTTTTT.

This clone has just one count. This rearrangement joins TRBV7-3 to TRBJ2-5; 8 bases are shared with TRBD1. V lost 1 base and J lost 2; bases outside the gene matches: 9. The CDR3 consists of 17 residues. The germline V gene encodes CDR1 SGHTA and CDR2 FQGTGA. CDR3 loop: CASSLSMDRELQETQYF. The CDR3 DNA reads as TGTGCCAGCAGCTTAAGTATGGACAGGGAACTACAAGAGACCCAGTACTTC.

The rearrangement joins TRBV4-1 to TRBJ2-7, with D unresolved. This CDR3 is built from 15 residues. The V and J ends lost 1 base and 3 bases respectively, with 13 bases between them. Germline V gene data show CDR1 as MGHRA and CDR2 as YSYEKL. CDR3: CASSQVVAPNYEQYF. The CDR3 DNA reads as TGCGCCAGCAGCCAAGTTGTGGCTCCTAACTACGAGCAGTACTTC.

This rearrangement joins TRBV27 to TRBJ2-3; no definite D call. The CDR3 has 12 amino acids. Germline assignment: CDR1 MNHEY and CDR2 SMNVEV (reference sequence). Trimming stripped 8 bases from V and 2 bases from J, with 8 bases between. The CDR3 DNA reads TGTGCCAGCTTTAGTTTCACAGATACGCAGTATTTT. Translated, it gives CASFSFTDTQYF.

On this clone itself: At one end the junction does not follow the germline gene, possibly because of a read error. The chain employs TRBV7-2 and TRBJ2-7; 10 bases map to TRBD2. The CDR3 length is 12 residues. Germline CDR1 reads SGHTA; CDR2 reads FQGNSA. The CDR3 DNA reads TGTGCCAGCAGCTTAGAGGGGACTAGCGTGAAATTC. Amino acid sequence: CASSLEGTSVKF.

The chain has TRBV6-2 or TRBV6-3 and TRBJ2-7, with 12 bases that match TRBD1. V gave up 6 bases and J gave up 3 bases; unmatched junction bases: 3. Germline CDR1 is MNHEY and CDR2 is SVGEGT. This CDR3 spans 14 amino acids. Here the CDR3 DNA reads TGTGCCAGCAGCCGGGACAGGGGGCTCTACGAGCAGTACTTC. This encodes CASSRDRGLYEQYF.

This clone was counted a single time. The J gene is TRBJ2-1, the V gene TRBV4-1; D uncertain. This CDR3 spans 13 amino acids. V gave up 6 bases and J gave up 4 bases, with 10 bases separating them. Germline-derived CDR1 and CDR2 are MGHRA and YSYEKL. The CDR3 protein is CASRKTGYNEQFF. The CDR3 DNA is TGCGCCAGCAGGAAAACTGGATACAATGAGCAGTTCTTC.

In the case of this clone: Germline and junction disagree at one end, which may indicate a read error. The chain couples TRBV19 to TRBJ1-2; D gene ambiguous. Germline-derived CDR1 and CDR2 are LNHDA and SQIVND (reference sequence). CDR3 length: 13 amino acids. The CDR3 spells CVSKQHTNYGYTF. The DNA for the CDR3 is TGTGTCAGTAAACAGCATACTAACTATGGCTACACCTTC. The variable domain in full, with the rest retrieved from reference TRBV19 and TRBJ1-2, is DGGITQSPKYLFRKEGQNVTLSCEQNLNHDAMYWYRQDPGQGLRLIYYSQIVNDFQKGDIAEGYSVSREKKESFPLTVTSAQKNPTAFYLCVSKQHTNYGYTFGSGTRLTVV.

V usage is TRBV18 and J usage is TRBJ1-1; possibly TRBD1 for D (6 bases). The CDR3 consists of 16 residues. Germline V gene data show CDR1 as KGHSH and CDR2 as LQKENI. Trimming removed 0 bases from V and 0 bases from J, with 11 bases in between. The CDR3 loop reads CASSPPGAIMNTEAFF. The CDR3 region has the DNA TGTGCCAGCTCACCACCGGGGGCGATAATGAACACTGAAGCTTTCTTT.

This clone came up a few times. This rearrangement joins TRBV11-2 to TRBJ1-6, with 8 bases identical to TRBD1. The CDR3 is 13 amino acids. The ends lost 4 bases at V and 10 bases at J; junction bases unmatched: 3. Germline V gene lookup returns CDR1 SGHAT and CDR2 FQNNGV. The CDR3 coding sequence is TGTGCCAGCAGCTCCGGGACAGGCTCACCCCTCCACTTT. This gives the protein CASSSGTGSPLHF.

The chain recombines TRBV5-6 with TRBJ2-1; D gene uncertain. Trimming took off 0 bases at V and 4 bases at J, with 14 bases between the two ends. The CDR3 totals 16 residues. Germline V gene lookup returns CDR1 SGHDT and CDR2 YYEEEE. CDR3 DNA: TGTGCCAGCAGCTTGGGCAGAATCTACACTTACAATGAGCAGTTCTTC. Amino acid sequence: CASSLGRIYTYNEQFF.

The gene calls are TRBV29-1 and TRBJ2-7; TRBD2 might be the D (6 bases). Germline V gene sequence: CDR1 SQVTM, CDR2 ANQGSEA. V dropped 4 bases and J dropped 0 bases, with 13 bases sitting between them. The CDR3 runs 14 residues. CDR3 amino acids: CSVVSSGSSYEQYF. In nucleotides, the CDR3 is TGCAGCGTTGTAAGTAGCGGAAGCTCCTACGAGCAGTACTTC.

The CDR3, as DNA: TGTGCCAGCAGTGAACTAGCGGGAGGGCAAGAGACCCAGTACTTC. Its protein product is CASSELAGGQETQYF. V gene TRBV6-1 combines with J gene TRBJ2-5; TRBD2 aligns across 12 bases. Per the germline V gene, CDR1 is MNHNS and CDR2 is SASEGT. Unmatched junction bases numbered 0, after V lost 2 bases and J lost 2 bases. The CDR3 covers 15 residues.

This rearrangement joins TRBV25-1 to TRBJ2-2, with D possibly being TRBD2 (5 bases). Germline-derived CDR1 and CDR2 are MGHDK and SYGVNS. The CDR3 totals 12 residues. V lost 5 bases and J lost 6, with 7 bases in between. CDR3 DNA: TGTGCCAGCAGTCGGGGTCCCGGGGAGCTGTTTTTT. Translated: CASSRGPGELFF.

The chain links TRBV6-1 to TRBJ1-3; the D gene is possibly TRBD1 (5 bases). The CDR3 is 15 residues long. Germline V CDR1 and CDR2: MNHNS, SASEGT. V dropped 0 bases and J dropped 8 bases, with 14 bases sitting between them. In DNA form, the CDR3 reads TGTGCCAGCAGTGAAGCGCTTCAGGGATTGGACACCATATATTTT. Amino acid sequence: CASSEALQGLDTIYF.

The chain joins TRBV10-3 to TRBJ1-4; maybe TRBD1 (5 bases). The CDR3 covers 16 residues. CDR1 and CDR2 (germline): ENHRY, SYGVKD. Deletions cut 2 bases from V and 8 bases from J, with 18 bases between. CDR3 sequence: CAISEGDLIGEEKLFF. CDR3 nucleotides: TGTGCCATCAGTGAGGGGGACCTAATTGGAGAAGAAAAACTGTTTTTT.